This T cell receptor (beta chain) was identified in a study of blood T cell repertoires in COVID-19. Germline CDR1 reads SEHNR; CDR2 reads FQNEAQ (reference sequence). J was trimmed by 8 bases and V by 0 bases; bases with no gene match: 4. The CDR3 totals 15 residues. TCRdb's table, derived via immunoSEQ multiplex PCR, lists solely in-frame clones and lacks some. The profile shows roughly 150,000 clones, about 87% of them singletons. This receptor was obtained from a woman aged 80 or over with acute or convalescent COVID-19. Sequenced sample: peripheral blood. The chain joins TRBV7-9 to TRBJ1-4; 9 bases map to TRBD1. Here the CDR3 DNA reads TGTGCCAGCAGCTTAGCAGGACAGGGGCGGGAAAAACTGTTTTTT. Protein: CASSLAGQGREKLFF.